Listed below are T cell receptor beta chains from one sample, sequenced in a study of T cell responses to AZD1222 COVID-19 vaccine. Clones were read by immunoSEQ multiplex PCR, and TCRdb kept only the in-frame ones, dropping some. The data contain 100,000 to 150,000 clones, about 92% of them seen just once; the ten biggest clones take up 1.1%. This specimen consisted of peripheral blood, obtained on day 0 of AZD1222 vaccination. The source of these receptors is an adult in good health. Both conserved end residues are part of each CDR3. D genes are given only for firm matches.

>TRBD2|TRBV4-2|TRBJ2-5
CASSHSGRAETQYF
TGTGCCAGCAGCCATAGCGGGAGAGCGGAGACCCAGTACTTC
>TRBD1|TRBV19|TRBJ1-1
CASSVRDRGFTEAFF
TGTGCCAGTAGTGTGAGGGACAGGGGTTTCACTGAAGCTTTCTTT
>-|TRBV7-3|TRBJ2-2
CASSLRVMVTGELFF
TGTGCCAGCAGCTTAAGGGTAATGGTTACCGGGGAGCTGTTTTTT
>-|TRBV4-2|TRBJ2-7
CASSQVGTYRSPEQYF
TGTGCCAGCAGCCAAGTGGGGACCTACAGAAGCCCCGAGCAGTACTTC
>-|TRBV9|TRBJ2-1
CASSVGFNEQFF
TGTGCCAGCAGCGTAGGATTCAATGAGCAGTTCTTC
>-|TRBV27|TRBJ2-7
CASSLWAASEQYF
TGTGCCAGCAGTTTATGGGCGGCGTCCGAGCAGTACTTC
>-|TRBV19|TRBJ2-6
CASSMGRSGANVLTF
TGTGCCAGTAGTATGGGGAGGTCTGGGGCCAACGTCCTGACTTTC
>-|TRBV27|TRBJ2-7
CASSPDRYEQYF
TGTGCCAGCAGTCCCGACAGGTACGAGCAGTACTTC
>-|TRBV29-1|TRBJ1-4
CSVGEDIGGELFF
TGCAGCGTTGGAGAGGACATTGGGGGAGAACTGTTTTTT
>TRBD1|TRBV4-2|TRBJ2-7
CASSQRYRGYEQYF
TGTGCCAGCAGTCAGAGATACAGGGGCTACGAGCAGTACTTC
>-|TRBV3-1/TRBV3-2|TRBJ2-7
CASSQTGGNLYEQYF
TGTGCCAGCAGCCAAACCGGAGGGAACCTCTACGAGCAGTACTTC
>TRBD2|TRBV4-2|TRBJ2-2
CASSQVSGTRWPGELFF
TGTGCCAGCAGCCAAGTTTCCGGGACTAGGTGGCCCGGGGAGCTGTTTTTT
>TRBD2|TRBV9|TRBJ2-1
CASSARLAASYNEQFF
TGTGCCAGCAGCGCCCGACTAGCGGCCTCCTACAATGAGCAGTTCTTC
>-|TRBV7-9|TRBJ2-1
CASSLVDEQFF
TGTGCCAGCAGCTTAGTAGATGAGCAGTTCTTC
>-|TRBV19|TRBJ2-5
CASSNRVETQYF
TGTGCCAGTAGTAACAGGGTTGAGACCCAGTACTTC
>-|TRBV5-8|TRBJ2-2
CASSWDWKSNTGELFF
TGTGCCAGCAGCTGGGACTGGAAATCGAACACCGGGGAGCTGTTTTTT
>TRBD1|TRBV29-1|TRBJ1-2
CSVRQTGTGGSNYGYTF
TGCAGCGTTCGCCAAACCGGGACAGGGGGAAGTAACTATGGCTACACCTTC
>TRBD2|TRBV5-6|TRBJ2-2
CASSRISGRGTGELFF
TGTGCCAGCAGCCGGATTAGCGGGAGAGGCACCGGGGAGCTGTTTTTT
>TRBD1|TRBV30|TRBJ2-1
CAWSVLGPGGFF
TGTGCCTGGAGTGTACTCGGTCCAGGGGGGTTCTTC
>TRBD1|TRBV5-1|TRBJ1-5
CASSLGDRSNQPQHF
TGCGCCAGCAGCCTAGGGGACAGAAGCAATCAGCCCCAGCATTTT
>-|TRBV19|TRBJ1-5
CASSTGHNTGFQHF
TGTGCCAGTAGTACGGGACACAACACTGGGTTCCAGCATTTT
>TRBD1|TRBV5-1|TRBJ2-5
CASSPGTGVGETQYF
TGCGCCAGCAGCCCAGGGACAGGGGTTGGGGAGACCCAGTACTTC
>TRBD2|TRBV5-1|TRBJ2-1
CASSLAGGSSYNEQFF
TGCGCCAGCAGCTTGGCCGGCGGGAGCTCCTACAATGAGCAGTTCTTC
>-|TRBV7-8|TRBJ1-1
CASRRGGAGTEAFF
TGTGCCAGCAGGCGCGGGGGCGCAGGGACTGAAGCTTTCTTT
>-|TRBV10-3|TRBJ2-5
CAISVSDYTSTQYF
TGTGCCATCAGTGTTTCGGACTACACCTCGACCCAGTACTTC
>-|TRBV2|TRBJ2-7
CASSETGPTYEQYF
TGTGCCAGCAGTGAAACGGGACCGACCTACGAGCAGTACTTC